The rows below give T cell receptor beta chains drawn from one sample of a study of graft-versus-host responses after intestinal transplantation. Produced via immunoSEQ multiplex PCR; TCRdb's table is partial and in-frame only. The sample lists about 100,000 clones, roughly 90% occurring once. Antigen specificity for these receptors is unknown. The sequencing used unstimulated CD4+ T cells sorted from spleen or lymph node cells, collected before transplant. All receptors come from a human donor who was the organ donor for an intestinal transplant. Both conserved end residues are part of each CDR3. The D gene is left open where the match is weak. Only some rows state a clone size, as once, few, many or a class for expanded clones.

>TRBV28|TRBJ1-1|NA|NA
CASKGIQAFF
TGTGCCAGCAAAGGAATTCAGGCTTTCTTT
>TRBV4-2|TRBJ2-1|TRBD2|NA
CASSQDRRLAGGPRPYNEQFF
TGTGCCAGCAGCCAGGACCGGCGACTAGCGGGGGGGCCGAGACCCTACAATGAGCAGTTCTTC
>TRBV30|TRBJ2-1|TRBD2|NA
CASNRASGGGRQFF
TGTGCCTCCAACCGGGCTAGCGGGGGAGGAAGGCAGTTCTTC
>TRBV19|TRBJ1-3|TRBD1|NA
CASSMPTGTGSYTIYF
TGTGCCAGTAGTATGCCCACCGGGACAGGGTCGTACACCATATATTTT
>TRBV5-4|TRBJ2-2|NA|NA
CASSFGEVVAGELFF
TGTGCCAGCAGCTTTGGGGAGGTAGTAGCCGGGGAGCTGTTTTTT
>TRBV2|TRBJ2-2|NA|NA
CASTREGSGTGELFF
TGTGCCAGCACTCGCGAGGGGTCGGGCACCGGGGAGCTGTTTTTT
>TRBV2|TRBJ1-2|NA|NA
CASSGGGSGYISGYTF
TGTGCCAGCAGCGGTGGGGGATCAGGGTACATTAGCGGCTACACCTTC
>TRBV6-5|TRBJ1-2|TRBD1|NA
CASTSTGGFSGYTF
TGTGCCAGCACTTCGACAGGGGGCTTTAGTGGCTACACCTTC
>TRBV30|TRBJ1-1|NA|once
CAWSVYWQGEEAFF
TGTGCCTGGAGTGTATACTGGCAGGGAGAGGAAGCTTTCTTT
>TRBV6-1|TRBJ1-2|NA|once
CASRPGRLANYGYTF
TGTGCCAGCAGACCTGGACGCCTAGCTAACTATGGCTACACCTTC
>TRBV2|TRBJ1-1|TRBD1|NA
CASKGGGGTEAFF
TGTGCCAGCAAAGGGGGCGGTGGGACTGAAGCTTTCTTT
>TRBV5-3|TRBJ2-7|TRBD1|NA
CARSLVSGGFEQYF
TGTGCCAGAAGCTTGGTCTCAGGGGGCTTCGAGCAGTACTTC
>TRBV7-3|TRBJ1-1|NA|NA
CASSSRWNTEAFF
TGTGCCAGCAGCTCTCGGTGGAACACTGAAGCTTTCTTT
>TRBV11-1|TRBJ2-1|NA|NA
CASSLNDQPYNEQFF
TGTGCCAGCAGTCTGAATGACCAGCCCTACAATGAGCAGTTCTTC
>TRBV5-4|TRBJ2-1|NA|NA
CASSRSAGSSYNEQFF
TGTGCCAGCAGCAGATCCGCGGGCTCCTCCTACAATGAGCAGTTCTTC
>TRBV30|TRBJ2-1|NA|NA
CAWNYLNEQFF
TGTGCCTGGAATTACCTCAATGAGCAGTTCTTC
>TRBV28|TRBJ2-3|NA|NA
CASSAPRTPPDTQYF
TGTGCCAGCAGTGCACCTCGGACCCCGCCAGATACGCAGTATTTT
>TRBV4-1|TRBJ1-2|NA|NA
CASSQGDTKSNYGYTF
TGCGCCAGCAGCCAAGGGGACACGAAATCTAACTATGGCTACACCTTC
>TRBV4-2|TRBJ1-5|NA|NA
CASSQEKVNQPQHF
TGTGCCAGCAGCCAAGAAAAGGTCAATCAGCCCCAGCATTTT
>TRBV6-1|TRBJ2-3|TRBD2|NA
CASSGRGLGGWTDTQYF
TGTGCCAGCAGTGGCCGCGGTTTGGGAGGGTGGACAGATACGCAGTATTTT